These 26 T cell receptor beta chains came from one sample sequenced in a study of read filtering for tumor transcriptome and immune sequencing. From 300 to 400 ng of RNA, a library with molecular barcoded alpha/delta and beta/gamma adaptors was made. TCRdb analysed the reads with MiXCR anew, one entry per CDR3 protein. The sample contains about 130,000 distinct CDR3 sequences, 13% of which appear only once. Sequencing used a population of CD138-negative cells sorted from bone marrow. The receptors stem from a donor at least 40 years old with multiple myeloma.

This clonotype was observed a handful of times. The junction departs from germline at one end; a sequencing error may be responsible. The chain couples TRBV7-6 to TRBJ2-3, with D unclear. Germline CDR1 SGHVS, CDR2 FNYEAQ. The CDR3 runs 16 residues. CDR3 region: CASSPDRARGTDTQYF. CDR3 DNA sequence: TGTGCTAGCAGCCCTGATCGGGCCCGGGGCACAGATACGCAGTATTTT.

At least ten counts were recorded for this clonotype. The V call is TRBV9, the J call TRBJ1-4, with D possibly TRBD1 on 6 matching bases. With 4 bases removed from V and 1 base from J, the gap between germline ends came to 8 bases. CDR1 is SGDLS and CDR2 is YYNGEE in the germline V gene. The CDR3 covers 14 residues. CDR3 nucleotides: TGTGCCAGCAGCACGACAGGAACTAATGAAAAACTGTTTTTT. Protein product: CASSTTGTNEKLFF.

This clonotype was observed at least ten times. The chain couples TRBV29-1 to TRBJ1-2; D unclear. CDR1 is SQVTM, CDR2 ANQGSEA, per germline. V was pared by 1 base and J by 4 bases, with 10 bases between. The CDR3 contains 13 residues. The chain's CDR3 is CSVEANEGYGYTF. In DNA, the CDR3 is TGCAGCGTTGAAGCCAACGAGGGCTATGGCTACACCTTC. The whole variable domain, remainder taken from reference TRBV29-1 and TRBJ1-2, is SAVISQKPSRDICQRGTSLTIQCQVDSQVTMMFWYRQQPGQSLTLIATANQGSEATYESGFVIDKFPISRPNLTFSTLTVSNMSPEDSSIYLCSVEANEGYGYTFGSGTRLTVV.

This clonotype was observed at least ten times. This chain uses TRBV7-6 with TRBJ2-1; perhaps TRBD2 as D (5 bases). Looked up from germline, CDR1 is SGHVS and CDR2 is FNYEAQ. The ends were cut back, 1 base at V and 7 bases at J, with 5 bases in the middle. The CDR3 totals 12 residues. The CDR3 DNA follows: TGTGCCAGCAGCTTAGAGCGGAATGAGCAGTTCTTC. This sequence encodes CASSLERNEQFF.

This clonotype was seen only once. V is TRBV5-1 and J is TRBJ2-2; D is uncertain. CDR3 length: 13 amino acids. The germline V gene encodes CDR1 SGHRS and CDR2 YFSETQ. V was shortened by 2 bases and J by 4 bases, with 6 bases between the two germline ends. CDR3 loop: CASSFMGTGELFF. CDR3 coding DNA: TGCGCCAGCAGCTTTATGGGCACCGGGGAGCTGTTTTTT.

The sample holds many counts of this clonotype. The chain recombines TRBV12-3 or TRBV12-4 with TRBJ2-6; D uncertain. There are 15 residues in the CDR3. Trimming removed 5 bases from V and 0 bases from J, with 8 bases in between. In DNA form, the CDR3 reads TGTGCCAGCAGTCTGATACTCTCTGGGGCCAACGTCCTGACTTTC. Translation: CASSLILSGANVLTF.

This clonotype occurred many times. The V call is TRBV29-1, the J call TRBJ2-3; D is uncertain. Trimming removed 1 base from V and 1 base from J, with 9 bases in between. CDR3 length: 14 residues. Germline assignment: CDR1 SQVTM and CDR2 ANQGSEA. The CDR3 sequence is CSVEGPVGTDTQYF. CDR3 DNA: TGCAGCGTTGAAGGGCCCGTAGGCACAGATACGCAGTATTTT.

This clonotype showed up just once. A read error may explain this, as a much larger clone is one base away. This sequence joins TRBV10-2 and TRBJ1-2; 9 bases match TRBD1. The germline V gene has CDR1 WSHSY and CDR2 SAAADI. The CDR3 runs to 14 residues. The CDR3: CVSSGDRGSDGYTF. Here the CDR3 DNA reads TGCGTCAGCAGTGGTGACAGGGGGAGTGATGGCTACACCTTC.

This clonotype showed up just a few times. This chain links TRBV6-1 with TRBJ2-3; tentatively, D is TRBD1 (6 bases). Germline CDR1 is MNHNS and CDR2 is SASEGT. The CDR3 runs to 13 residues. The V end was cut by 7 bases, the J end by 5 bases, with 13 bases between. CDR3 loop: CASIYRAEDTQYF. CDR3 DNA sequence: TGTGCCAGCATATACAGGGCGGAAGATACGCAGTATTTT.

This clonotype occurred many times. This chain uses TRBV3-1 with TRBJ2-1; TRBD2 agrees at 14 bases. The CDR3 sequence is 15 residues long. Germline V gives CDR1 LGHDT, CDR2 YNNKEL (reference sequence). V dropped 4 bases and J dropped 8; count of bases not matched to a gene: 4. CDR3 sequence: CASSRGTSGSYEQFF. The CDR3 DNA sequence: TGTGCCAGCAGCCGGGGGACTAGCGGGAGCTATGAGCAGTTCTTC.

CDR3 nucleotide sequence: TGCAGCGTTGCCCGGGACTCTCGCACAGATACGCAGTATTTT. It yields the protein CSVARDSRTDTQYF. The rearrangement links TRBV29-1 to TRBJ2-3, with D possibly matching TRBD2 (6 bases). Germline V gene lookup returns CDR1 SQVTM and CDR2 ANQGSEA. This CDR3 spans 14 amino acids. V lost 4 bases to trimming and J lost 1 base, with 12 bases between them.

There are many counts of this clonotype. A much larger clone sits a single nucleotide away, making a read error possible. The chain links TRBV20-1 to TRBJ2-1; 10 nucleotides agree with TRBD2. CDR1 and CDR2 from the germline V gene are DFQATT and SNEGSKA (reference sequence). The CDR3 spans 16 residues. CDR3 nucleotides: TGCAGTGCTAGAGTACTAGCGGGAAGCTCCTACAATGGGCAGTTCTTC. This translates into CSARVLAGSSYNGQFF.

The table lists this clonotype with a few counts. V is TRBV7-9 and J is TRBJ1-1, with D hard to call. Trimming took 2 bases from V and 0 from J, leaving 7 bases between them. The germline V gene has CDR1 SEHNR and CDR2 FQNEAQ (reference sequence). This CDR3 has 14 residues. The CDR3 region is CASSLTIMNTEAFF. The CDR3 region has the DNA TGTGCCAGCAGCTTAACAATCATGAACACTGAAGCTTTCTTT.

This clonotype was recorded many times. This chain connects TRBV12-3 or TRBV12-4 to TRBJ1-2, with 11 bases lining up with TRBD1. The junction had 3 bases not matched to a gene; V was cut back by 3 bases and J by 3 bases. The CDR3 loop spans 15 amino acids. The CDR3 is CASSFWTGGDYGYTF. The CDR3 DNA follows: TGTGCCAGCAGTTTCTGGACAGGGGGCGACTATGGCTACACCTTC.

This clonotype has a count of ten or more. The chain couples TRBV27 to TRBJ1-1; tentative D call: TRBD1 (6 bases). Trimming pared 0 bases from V and 6 bases from J, leaving 17 bases between. Germline assignment: CDR1 MNHEY and CDR2 SMNVEV (reference sequence). The CDR3 totals 16 residues. CDR3 amino acids: CASSLSISGGRSEAFF. The CDR3 DNA reads as TGTGCCAGCAGTTTATCAATTTCGGGGGGGCGTTCTGAAGCTTTCTTT.

About this clonotype itself: A far larger clone is one base from this, pointing to a likely read error. This chain connects TRBV12-3 or TRBV12-4 to TRBJ2-7; D uncertain. V was shortened by 6 bases and J by 7 bases, with 13 bases between the two germline ends. The CDR3 has 12 amino acids. In DNA form, the CDR3 reads TGTGCCAGCAGCCCTGTCTACAATGAGCAGTACTTC. Its protein product is CASSPVYNEQYF.

There are many counts of this clonotype. This sequence joins TRBV29-1 and TRBJ2-7; possibly TRBD2 for D (6 bases). The CDR3 sequence is 13 residues long. The V and J ends lost 1 base and 3 bases respectively, with 10 bases between them. Germline V gene data show CDR1 as SQVTM and CDR2 as ANQGSEA. The CDR3 coding sequence is TGCAGCGTTGAAGGGGGGAGGCACTACGAGCAGTACTTC. Amino acids: CSVEGGRHYEQYF.

This clonotype was observed at least ten times. CDR3 loop: CASSRDTYTDTQYF. The CDR3 DNA reads TGCGCCAGCAGCCGGGACACATACACAGATACGCAGTATTTT. V is TRBV5-1 and J is TRBJ2-3; maybe TRBD1 (6 bases). The CDR3 extends over 14 amino acids. From germline, CDR1 is SGHRS and CDR2 YFSETQ. Trimming pared 4 bases from V and 2 bases from J, leaving 11 bases between. Together with reference TRBV5-1 and TRBJ2-3, the CDR3 gives the full variable domain: KAGVTQTPRYLIKTRGQQVTLSCSPISGHRSVSWYQQTPGQGLQFLFEYFSETQRNKGNFPGRFSGRQFSNSRSEMNVSTLELGDSALYLCASSRDTYTDTQYFGPGTRLTVL.

This clonotype was recorded at least ten times. The chain is built from TRBV4-1 and TRBJ2-7; the match to TRBD2 covers 7 bases. With V trimmed by 0 bases and J by 4 bases, 15 bases remained unmatched. The CDR3 length is 18 residues. Germline V gene sequence: CDR1 MGHRA, CDR2 YSYEKL. The DNA for the CDR3 is TGCGCCAGCAGCCAAGATCTGAGCGGGGTTGGGAAAATATACGAGCAGTACTTC. Translated: CASSQDLSGVGKIYEQYF.

A word on this clonotype: A much larger clone differs by one base, so this may be a read error. The chain has TRBV18 and TRBJ2-7, with a tentative D call TRBD2 (6 bases). From germline, CDR1 is KGHSH and CDR2 LQKENI. The length of the CDR3 is 13 residues. CDR3 in amino acids: CASSVADEYGQYF. CDR3 coding DNA: TGTGCCAGCTCAGTAGCGGATGAATACGGGCAGTACTTC.

This clonotype was seen at least ten times. As DNA, the CDR3 is TGCGCCAGCAGCCAGCCGGACAGGGTCGGCAATGAGCAGTTCTTC. It encodes CASSQPDRVGNEQFF. The V gene is TRBV4-1, the J gene TRBJ2-1; 8 nucleotides agree with TRBD1. This CDR3 has 15 amino acids. The J segment lost 6 bases and the V segment lost 3 bases, leaving 7 bases of the junction unmatched. The germline CDR1 and CDR2 sequences are MGHRA and YSYEKL.

This clonotype was recorded many times. The chain joins TRBV28 to TRBJ2-6; D is perhaps TRBD2 (6 bases). The CDR3 totals 13 residues. V lost 5 bases and J lost 13, with 15 bases in between. Germline V gives CDR1 MDHEN, CDR2 SYDVKM. The DNA of the CDR3 is TGTGCCAGCAGTGATGCGGGGTGGGCAGTCCTGACTTTC. It is translated as CASSDAGWAVLTF.

A remark on this clonotype: This may be a read error: a much more frequent sequence differs by one nucleotide. The chain is built from TRBV9 and TRBJ1-5; D uncertain. Germline CDR1 is SGDLS and CDR2 is YYNGEE. The CDR3 is 14 residues long. CDR3 region: CACSVGQSNQPQHF. In DNA, the CDR3 is TGTGCCTGCAGCGTAGGTCAGAGCAATCAGCCCCAGCATTTT.

Many counts were recorded for this clonotype. The J gene is TRBJ1-5, the V gene TRBV6-2 or TRBV6-3; the D gene is possibly TRBD1 (6 bases). The CDR3 sequence is 15 residues long. Germline V CDR1 and CDR2: MNHEY, SVGEGT. V was clipped by 4 bases and J by 5 bases, with 15 bases between them. In DNA, the CDR3 is TGTGCCAGCAGTTCCCCGGAGGGGGATTATCAGCCCCAGCATTTT. Its translation is CASSSPEGDYQPQHF.

This clonotype was recorded a few times. V and J are TRBV30 and TRBJ1-6, with D hard to call. From germline, CDR1 is GTSNPN and CDR2 SVGIG (reference sequence). The CDR3 has 12 residues. The ends were cut back, 5 bases at V and 6 bases at J, with 8 bases in the middle. DNA for the CDR3: TGTGCCTGGTCGGTCTTTAATTCACCCCTCCACTTT. Its translation is CAWSVFNSPLHF.

Concerning this clonotype itself: This could be a read error, since a much larger clone is one nucleotide away. The chain couples TRBV20-1 to TRBJ1-2; D not certain. This CDR3 spans 11 amino acids. Per germline, CDR1 DFQATT and CDR2 SNEGSKA (reference sequence). CDR3 region: CGARYQDGYTF. CDR3 coding DNA: TGCGGTGCTAGGTATCAAGATGGCTACACCTTC.